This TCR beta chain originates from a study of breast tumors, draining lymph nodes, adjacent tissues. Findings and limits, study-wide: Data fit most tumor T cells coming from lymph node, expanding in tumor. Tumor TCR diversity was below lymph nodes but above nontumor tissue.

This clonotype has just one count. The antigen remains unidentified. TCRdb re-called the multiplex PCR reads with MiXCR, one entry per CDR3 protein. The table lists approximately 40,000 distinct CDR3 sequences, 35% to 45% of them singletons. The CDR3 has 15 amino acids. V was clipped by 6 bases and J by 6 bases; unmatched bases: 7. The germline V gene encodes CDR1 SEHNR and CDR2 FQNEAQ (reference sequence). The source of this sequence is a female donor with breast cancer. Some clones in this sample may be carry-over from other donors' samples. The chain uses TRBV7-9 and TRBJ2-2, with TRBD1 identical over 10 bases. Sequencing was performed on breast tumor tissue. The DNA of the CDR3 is TGTGCCAGCAGGATTCAAGGACAGGGGGCCGGGGAGCTGTTTTTT. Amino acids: CASRIQGQGAGELFF.